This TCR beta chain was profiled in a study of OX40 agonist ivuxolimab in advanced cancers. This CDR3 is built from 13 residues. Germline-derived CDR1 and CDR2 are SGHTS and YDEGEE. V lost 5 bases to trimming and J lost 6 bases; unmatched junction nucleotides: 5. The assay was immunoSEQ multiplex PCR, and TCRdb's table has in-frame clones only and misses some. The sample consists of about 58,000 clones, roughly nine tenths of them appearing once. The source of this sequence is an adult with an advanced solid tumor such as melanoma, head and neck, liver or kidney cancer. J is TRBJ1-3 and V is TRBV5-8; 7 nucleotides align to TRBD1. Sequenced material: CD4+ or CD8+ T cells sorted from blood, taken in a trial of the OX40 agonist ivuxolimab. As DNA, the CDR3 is TGTGCCAGCAGACAGACAGGGCCAAACACCATATATTTT. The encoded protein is CASRQTGPNTIYF.